The source of this TCR beta chain is a study of blood T cell repertoires in COVID-19. As for the study in general: COVID-19 samples, acute and convalescent, were from the United States, Italy and Spain. T cells, B-cell-depleted T cells, or PBMCs provided the cDNA or gDNA that served as material.

This CDR3 has 13 residues. Between the trimmed V and J ends, which lost 3 bases and 8 bases, there was a span of 13 bases. Germline V CDR1 and CDR2: SGHNT, YENEEA. Using immunoSEQ multiplex PCR, the repertoire was profiled, and TCRdb retains in-frame clones only, with some absent. The sample gives 350,000 or so clones, approximately 82% of which show up once; almost 3% is in the top ten. The sequence was obtained from a man younger than 40 with active or convalescent COVID-19. Input material: peripheral blood. V and J are TRBV11-3 and TRBJ1-2; D unresolved. CDR3 region: CASSFSGEGGYTF. CDR3 coding DNA: TGTGCCAGCAGCTTCTCTGGGGAGGGAGGCTACACCTTC.